This TCR beta chain was sequenced during a study of T cell responses to AZD1222 COVID-19 vaccine. This clone has a single count. Its antigen is unidentified. V dropped 2 bases and J dropped 8; count of bases not matched to a gene: 3. CDR3 length equals 13 residues. Per the germline V gene, CDR1 is WNHNN and CDR2 is SYGVQD (reference sequence). General study points: The sample set comprised mostly white British donors with more females, and clonal diversity was possibly underestimated. Of the AZD1222 recipients, only six or seven were seropositive at baseline.

Using immunoSEQ multiplex PCR, the repertoire was profiled, and TCRdb retains in-frame clones only, with some absent. Here the sample spans just under 90,000 clones, approximately 90% being singletons. The chain has TRBV10-1 and TRBJ2-7; 10 nucleotides line up with TRBD2. This TCR came from an adult who received the AZD1222 COVID-19 vaccine. The sequences come from peripheral blood, collected 28 days after the second AZD1222 dose. CDR3 nucleotide sequence: TGCGCCAGCAGTGAGCCTAGCGGGGGAAAGCAGTACTTC. It encodes CASSEPSGGKQYF.